This T cell receptor (beta chain) was documented in a study of blood T cell repertoires in COVID-19. Background on the study: The United States, Italy and Spain were the sources of the acute and convalescent COVID-19 samples. In each case, the material was cDNA or gDNA derived from T cells, B-cell-depleted T cells, or PBMCs.

Per the original methods: Amplification of reference gene primers was used by the study to estimate nucleated cell counts. This table comes from immunoSEQ multiplex PCR, and its TCRdb copy is limited to in-frame clones, with some not included. The D gene and trimming were derived from the DNA, and the V and J assignments and clone size from that table. The data hold about 150,000 clones, with about four fifths observed a single time. The TCR originated in a human donor with acute or convalescent COVID-19. The donor label of this sample is uncertain. Sequencing used peripheral blood.

CDR3 DNA sequence: TGCGCCAGCAGACCCTCGGGGGGGAGTTTAGAGACCCAGTACTTC. Translating it yields CASRPSGGSLETQYF. The rearrangement joins TRBV5-1 to TRBJ2-5; 8 positions match TRBD2. The length of the CDR3 is 15 residues. V gave up 5 bases and J gave up 4 bases; unmatched junction bases: 10. Germline lookup yields CDR1 SGHRS and CDR2 YFSETQ.